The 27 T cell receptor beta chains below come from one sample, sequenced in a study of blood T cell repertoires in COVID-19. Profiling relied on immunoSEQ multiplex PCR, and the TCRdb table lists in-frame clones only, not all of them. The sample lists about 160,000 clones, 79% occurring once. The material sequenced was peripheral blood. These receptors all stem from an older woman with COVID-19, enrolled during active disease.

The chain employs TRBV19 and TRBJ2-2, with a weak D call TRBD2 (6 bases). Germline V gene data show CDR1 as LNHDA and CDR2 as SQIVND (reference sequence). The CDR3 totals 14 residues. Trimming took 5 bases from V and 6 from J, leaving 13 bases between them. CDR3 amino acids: CASSPRGAAGELFF. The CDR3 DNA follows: TGTGCCAGTAGTCCTCGCGGGGCGGCCGGGGAGCTGTTTTTT.

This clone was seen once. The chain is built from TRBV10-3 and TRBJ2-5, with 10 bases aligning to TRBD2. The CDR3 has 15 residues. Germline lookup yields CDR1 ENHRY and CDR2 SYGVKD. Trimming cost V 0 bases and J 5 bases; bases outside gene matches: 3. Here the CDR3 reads CAISESAGGRETQYF. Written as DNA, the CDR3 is TGTGCCATCAGTGAGTCAGCGGGGGGGCGCGAGACCCAGTACTTC.

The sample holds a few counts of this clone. The CDR3 spells CASSTFKTGTGKTEAFF. The CDR3 nucleotides read TGTGCCAGCAGCACTTTTAAAACCGGGACAGGGAAGACTGAAGCTTTCTTT. The genes are TRBV5-4 and TRBJ1-1; 9 positions match TRBD1. V lost 4 bases to trimming and J lost 5 bases; unmatched junction nucleotides: 15. CDR1 is SGHNT and CDR2 is YYREEE in the germline V gene (reference sequence). The CDR3 extends over 17 amino acids.

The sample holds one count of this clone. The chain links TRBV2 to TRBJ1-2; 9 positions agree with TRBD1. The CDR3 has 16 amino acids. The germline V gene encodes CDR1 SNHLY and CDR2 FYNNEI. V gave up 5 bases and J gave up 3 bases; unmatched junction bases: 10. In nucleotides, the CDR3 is TGTGCCAGCAGTAACGACAGGGGGATCACGGACTATGGCTACACCTTC. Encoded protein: CASSNDRGITDYGYTF. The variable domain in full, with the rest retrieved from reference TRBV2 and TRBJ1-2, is EPEVTQTPSHQVTQMGQEVILRCVPISNHLYFYWYRQILGQKVEFLVSFYNNEISEKSEIFDDQFSVERPDGSNFTLKIRSTKLEDSAMYFCASSNDRGITDYGYTFGSGTRLTVV.

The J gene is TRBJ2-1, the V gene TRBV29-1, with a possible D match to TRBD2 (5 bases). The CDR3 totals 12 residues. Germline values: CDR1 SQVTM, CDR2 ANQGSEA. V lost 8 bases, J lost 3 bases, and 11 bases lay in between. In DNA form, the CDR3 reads TGCAGCTCCACCCGGGGCTACAATGAGCAGTTCTTC. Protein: CSSTRGYNEQFF.

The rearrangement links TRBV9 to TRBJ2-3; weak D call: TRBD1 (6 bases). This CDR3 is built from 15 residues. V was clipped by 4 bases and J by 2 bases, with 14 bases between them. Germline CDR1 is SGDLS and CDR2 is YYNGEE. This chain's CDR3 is CASSPRQAPTDTQYF. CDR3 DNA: TGTGCCAGCAGCCCACGACAGGCACCCACAGATACGCAGTATTTT.

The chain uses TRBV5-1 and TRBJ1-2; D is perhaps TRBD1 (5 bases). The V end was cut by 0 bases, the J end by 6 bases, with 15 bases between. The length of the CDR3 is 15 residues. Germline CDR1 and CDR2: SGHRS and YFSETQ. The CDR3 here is CASSLAGQGGDGYTF. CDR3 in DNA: TGCGCCAGCAGCTTGGCTGGGCAGGGTGGGGATGGCTACACCTTC. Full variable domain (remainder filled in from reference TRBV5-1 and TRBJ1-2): KAGVTQTPRYLIKTRGQQVTLSCSPISGHRSVSWYQQTPGQGLQFLFEYFSETQRNKGNFPGRFSGRQFSNSRSEMNVSTLELGDSALYLCASSLAGQGGDGYTFGSGTRLTVV.

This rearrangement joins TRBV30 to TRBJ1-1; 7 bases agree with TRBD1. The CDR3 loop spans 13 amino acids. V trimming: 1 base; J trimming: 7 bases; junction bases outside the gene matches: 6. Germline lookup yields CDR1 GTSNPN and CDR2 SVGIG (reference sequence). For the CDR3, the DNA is TGTGCCTGGAGTGCAAACCGGGACAGTGAAGCTTTCTTT. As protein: CAWSANRDSEAFF.

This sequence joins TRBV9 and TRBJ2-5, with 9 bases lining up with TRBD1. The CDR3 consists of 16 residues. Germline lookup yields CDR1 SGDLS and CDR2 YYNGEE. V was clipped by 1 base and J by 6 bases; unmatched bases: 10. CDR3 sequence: CASSVSGTGIGKTQYF. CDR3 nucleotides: TGTGCCAGCAGCGTATCTGGGACAGGGATAGGGAAGACCCAGTACTTC.

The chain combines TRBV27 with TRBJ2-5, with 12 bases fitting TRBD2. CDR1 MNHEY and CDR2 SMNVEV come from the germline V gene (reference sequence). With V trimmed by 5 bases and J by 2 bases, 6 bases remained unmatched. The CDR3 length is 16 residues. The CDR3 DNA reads TGTGCCAGCAGTCCGCAACTAGCGGGGGGACAAGAGACCCAGTACTTC. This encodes CASSPQLAGGQETQYF.

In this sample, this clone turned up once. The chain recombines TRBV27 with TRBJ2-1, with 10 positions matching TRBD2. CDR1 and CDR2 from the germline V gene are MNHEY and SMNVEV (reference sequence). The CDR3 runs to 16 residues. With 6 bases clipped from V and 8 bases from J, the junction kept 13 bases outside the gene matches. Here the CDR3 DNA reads TGTGCCAGCAGCCGGGGGCTAGCGGGAGAAGTAGATGAGCAGTTCTTC. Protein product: CASSRGLAGEVDEQFF.

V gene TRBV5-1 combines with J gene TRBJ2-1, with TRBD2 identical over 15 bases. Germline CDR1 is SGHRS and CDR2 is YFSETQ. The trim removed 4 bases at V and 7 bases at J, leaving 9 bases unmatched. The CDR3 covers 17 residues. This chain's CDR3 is CASSPGLAGGFGNEQFF. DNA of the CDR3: TGCGCCAGCAGCCCGGGACTAGCGGGAGGCTTCGGGAATGAGCAGTTCTTC.

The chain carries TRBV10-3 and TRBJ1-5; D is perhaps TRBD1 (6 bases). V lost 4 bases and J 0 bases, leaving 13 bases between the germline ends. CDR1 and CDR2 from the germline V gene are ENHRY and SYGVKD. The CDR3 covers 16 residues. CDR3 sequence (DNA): TGTGCCATCAGTGTAACCCCAGGGGATAGCAATCAGCCCCAGCATTTT. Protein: CAISVTPGDSNQPQHF.

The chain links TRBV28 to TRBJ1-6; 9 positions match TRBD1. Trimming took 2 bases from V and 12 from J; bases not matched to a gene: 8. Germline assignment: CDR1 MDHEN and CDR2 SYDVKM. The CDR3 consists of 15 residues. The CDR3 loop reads CASSLPRQGGVPLHF. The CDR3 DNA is TGTGCCAGCAGTTTACCCAGACAGGGGGGGGTACCCCTCCACTTT.

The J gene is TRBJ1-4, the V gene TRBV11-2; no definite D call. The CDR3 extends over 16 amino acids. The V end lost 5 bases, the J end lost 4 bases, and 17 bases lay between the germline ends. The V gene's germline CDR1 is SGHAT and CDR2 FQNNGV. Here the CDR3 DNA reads TGTGCCAGCAGCGAGGCCGGCGGGCAGCTTAATGAAAAACTGTTTTTT. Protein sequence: CASSEAGGQLNEKLFF.

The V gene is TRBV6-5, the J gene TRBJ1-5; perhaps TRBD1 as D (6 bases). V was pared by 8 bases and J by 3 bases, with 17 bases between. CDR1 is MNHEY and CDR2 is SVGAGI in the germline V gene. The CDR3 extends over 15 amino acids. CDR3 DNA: TGTGCCAGCGTGTTGTCAGGGGCCCTCAATCAGCCCCAGCATTTT. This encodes CASVLSGALNQPQHF.

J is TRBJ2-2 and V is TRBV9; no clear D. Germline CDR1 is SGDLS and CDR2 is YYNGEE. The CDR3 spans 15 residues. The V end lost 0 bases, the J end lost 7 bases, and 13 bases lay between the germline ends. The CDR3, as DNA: TGTGCCAGCAGCGTAGGGCTAGTCAGTGGCGGGGAGCTGTTTTTT. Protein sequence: CASSVGLVSGGELFF. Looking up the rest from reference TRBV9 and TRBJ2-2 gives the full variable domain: DSGVTQTPKHLITATGQRVTLRCSPRSGDLSVYWYQQSLDQGLQFLIQYYNGEERAKGNILERFSAQQFPDLHSELNLSSLELGDSALYFCASSVGLVSGGELFFGEGSRLTVL.

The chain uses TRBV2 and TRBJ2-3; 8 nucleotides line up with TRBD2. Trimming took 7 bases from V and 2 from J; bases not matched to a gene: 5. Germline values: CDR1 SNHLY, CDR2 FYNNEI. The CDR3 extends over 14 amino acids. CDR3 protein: CASTREAFTDTQYF. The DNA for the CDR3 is TGTGCCAGCACGCGGGAGGCTTTCACAGATACGCAGTATTTT.

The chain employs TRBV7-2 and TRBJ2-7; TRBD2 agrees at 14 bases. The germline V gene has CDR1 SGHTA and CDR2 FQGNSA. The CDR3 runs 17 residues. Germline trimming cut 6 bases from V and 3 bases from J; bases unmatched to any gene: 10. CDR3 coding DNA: TGTGCCAGCAGGTGGACTAGCGGGAGGACCCTTTACTACGAGCAGTACTTC. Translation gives CASRWTSGRTLYYEQYF.

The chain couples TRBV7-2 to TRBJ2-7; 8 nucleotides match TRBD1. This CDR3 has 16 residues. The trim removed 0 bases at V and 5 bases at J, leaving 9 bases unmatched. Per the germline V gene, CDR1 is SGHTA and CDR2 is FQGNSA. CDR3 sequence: CASSLARTGSWDEQYF. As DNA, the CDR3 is TGTGCCAGCAGCTTAGCGAGGACAGGGAGCTGGGACGAGCAGTACTTC. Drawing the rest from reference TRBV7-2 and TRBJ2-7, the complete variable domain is GAGVSQSPSNKVTEKGKDVELRCDPISGHTALYWYRQSLGQGLEFLIYFQGNSAPDKSGLPSDRFSAERTGGSVSTLTIQRTQQEDSAVYLCASSLARTGSWDEQYFGPGTRLTVT.

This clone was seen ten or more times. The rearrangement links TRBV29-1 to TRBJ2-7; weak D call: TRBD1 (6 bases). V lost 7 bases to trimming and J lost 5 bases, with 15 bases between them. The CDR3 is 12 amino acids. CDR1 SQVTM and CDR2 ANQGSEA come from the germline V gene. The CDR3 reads CSARGEGDEQYV. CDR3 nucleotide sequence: TGCAGCGCCCGGGGAGAGGGGGACGAGCAGTACGTC.

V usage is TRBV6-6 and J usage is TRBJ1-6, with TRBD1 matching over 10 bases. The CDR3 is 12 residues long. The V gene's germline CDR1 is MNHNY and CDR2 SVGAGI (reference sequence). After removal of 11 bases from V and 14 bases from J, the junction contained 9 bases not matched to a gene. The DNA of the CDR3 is TGTGCCGGGGGGACAGGGGCCACCACCCTCCACTTT. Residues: CAGGTGATTLHF.

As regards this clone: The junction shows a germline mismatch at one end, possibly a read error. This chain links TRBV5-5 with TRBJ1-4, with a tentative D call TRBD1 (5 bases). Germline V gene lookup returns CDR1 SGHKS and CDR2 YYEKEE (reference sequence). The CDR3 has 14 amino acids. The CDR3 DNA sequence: TGTGCCAGCAACTTGGGGGGGGTTTTTGAAAAACTGTTTTTT. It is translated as CASNLGGVFEKLFF.

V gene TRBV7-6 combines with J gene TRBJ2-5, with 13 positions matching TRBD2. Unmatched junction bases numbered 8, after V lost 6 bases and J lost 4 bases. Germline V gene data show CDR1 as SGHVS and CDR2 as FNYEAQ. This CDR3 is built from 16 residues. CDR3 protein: CASSPWTSGGSETQYF. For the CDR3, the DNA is TGTGCCAGCAGTCCTTGGACTAGCGGGGGATCAGAGACCCAGTACTTC. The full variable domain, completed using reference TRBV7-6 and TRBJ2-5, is GAGVSQSPRYKVTKRGQDVALRCDPISGHVSLYWYRQALGQGPEFLTYFNYEAQQDKSGLPNDRFSAERPEGSISTLTIQRTEQRDSAMYRCASSPWTSGGSETQYFGPGTRLLVL.

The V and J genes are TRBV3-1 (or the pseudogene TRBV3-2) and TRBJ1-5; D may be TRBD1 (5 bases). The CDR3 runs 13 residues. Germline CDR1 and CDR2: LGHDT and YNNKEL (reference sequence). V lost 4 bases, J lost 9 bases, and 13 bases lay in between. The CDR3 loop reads CASSRDSGGPQHF. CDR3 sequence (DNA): TGTGCCAGCAGCCGGGACTCCGGGGGGCCCCAGCATTTT.

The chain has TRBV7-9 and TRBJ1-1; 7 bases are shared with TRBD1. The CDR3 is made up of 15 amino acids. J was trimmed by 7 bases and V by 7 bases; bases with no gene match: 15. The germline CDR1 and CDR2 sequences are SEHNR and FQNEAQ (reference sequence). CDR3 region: CASTKVQGVLLEAFF. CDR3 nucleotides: TGTGCCAGCACCAAAGTCCAGGGGGTCCTCCTTGAAGCTTTCTTT.

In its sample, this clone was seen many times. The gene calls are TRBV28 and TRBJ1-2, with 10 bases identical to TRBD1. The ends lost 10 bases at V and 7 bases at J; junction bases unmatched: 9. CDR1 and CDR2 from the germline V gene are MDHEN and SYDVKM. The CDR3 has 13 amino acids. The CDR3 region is CAIDTGTGVGYTF. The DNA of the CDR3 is TGTGCCATCGATACCGGGACAGGGGTTGGCTACACCTTC.